This T cell receptor (beta chain) was identified in a study of T cell clusters in autoimmune cytopenias. Study results and caveats: Physiological T cell clusters of healthy donors were apparently absent in primary autoimmune cytopenia patients. TRB repertoire shifts in secondary cytopenia and chronic lymphocytic leukemia mostly reflected lymphoma, not autoimmunity. No cluster-lack signature appeared between secondary cytopenia and chronic lymphocytic leukemia patients, apparently due to lymphoma masking.

Multiplex touch-down PCR amplified TRB using TRB-A and TRB-B pools in one tube. TCRdb re-called the multiplex PCR reads and shows each CDR3 protein once, DNA omitted. The sample totals over 3,000 distinct CDR3 sequences. This clonotype is classed as medium-sized by frequency. The antigen is undetermined. Each sample's input was roughly 230 ng genomic DNA, some 34,000 genome equivalents. The germline V gene encodes CDR1 SGHNT and CDR2 YYREEE (reference sequence). The CDR3 contains 15 residues. The rearrangement joins TRBV5-4 to TRBJ2-1. The sample taken for sequencing was peripheral blood. The sequence was collected from a human donor with an autoimmune cytopenia or autoimmune hepatitis (not recorded which). The CDR3 sequence: CASSLGQDTYNEQFF.